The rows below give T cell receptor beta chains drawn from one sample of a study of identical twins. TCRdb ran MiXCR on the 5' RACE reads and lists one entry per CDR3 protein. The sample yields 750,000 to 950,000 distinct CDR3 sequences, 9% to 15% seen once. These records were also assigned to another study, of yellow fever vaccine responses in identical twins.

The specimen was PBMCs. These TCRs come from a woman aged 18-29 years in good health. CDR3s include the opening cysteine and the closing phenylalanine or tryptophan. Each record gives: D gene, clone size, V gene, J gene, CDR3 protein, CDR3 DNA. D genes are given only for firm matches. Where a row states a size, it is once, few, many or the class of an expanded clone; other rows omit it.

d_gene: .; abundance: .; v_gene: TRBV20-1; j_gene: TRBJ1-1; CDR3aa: CSAIFAGTVNTEAFF; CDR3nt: TGCAGTGCTATTTTTGCGGGGACGGTGAACACTGAAGCTTTCTTT
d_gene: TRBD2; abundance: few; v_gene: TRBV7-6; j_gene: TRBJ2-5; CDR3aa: CASSEEREILQETQYF; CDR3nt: TGTGCCAGCAGCGAAGAGCGGGAGATACTCCAAGAGACCCAGTACTTC
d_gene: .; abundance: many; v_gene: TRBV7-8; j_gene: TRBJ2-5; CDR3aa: CASSLNSGSAYEETQYF; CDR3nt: TGTGCCAGCAGCTTAAATTCCGGGAGCGCCTATGAGGAGACCCAGTACTTC
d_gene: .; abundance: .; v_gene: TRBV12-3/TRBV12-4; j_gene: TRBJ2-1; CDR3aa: CASSPPLTLQPYNEQFF; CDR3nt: TGTGCCAGCAGTCCCCCCCTTACACTTCAGCCCTACAATGAGCAGTTCTTC
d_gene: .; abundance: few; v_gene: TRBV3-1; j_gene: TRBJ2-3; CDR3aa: CASSQAPESTDTQYF; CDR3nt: TGTGCCAGCAGCCAAGCCCCAGAAAGCACAGATACGCAGTATTTT
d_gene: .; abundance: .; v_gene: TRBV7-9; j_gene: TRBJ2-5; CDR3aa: CASSSRIRHQLGETQYF; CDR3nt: TGTGCCAGCAGCTCTAGGATCAGACACCAGTTGGGGGAGACCCAGTACTTC
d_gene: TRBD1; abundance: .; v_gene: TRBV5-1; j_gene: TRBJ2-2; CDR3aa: CASSLYDRDTGELFF; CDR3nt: TGCGCCAGCAGCTTGTACGACAGGGACACCGGGGAGCTGTTTTTT
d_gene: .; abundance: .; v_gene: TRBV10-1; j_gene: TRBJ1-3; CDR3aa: CASSPGQGNGNTIYF; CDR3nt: TGCGCCAGCAGTCCGGGCCAGGGGAATGGAAACACCATATATTTT
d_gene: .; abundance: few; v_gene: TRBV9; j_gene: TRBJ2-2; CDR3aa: CASSVRGRGANTGELFF; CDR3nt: TGTGCCAGCAGCGTAAGGGGGCGGGGGGCAAACACCGGGGAGCTGTTTTTT
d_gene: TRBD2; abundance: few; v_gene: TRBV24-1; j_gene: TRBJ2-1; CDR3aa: CATSDPGLAPSSYNEQFF; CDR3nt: TGTGCCACCAGTGATCCCGGACTAGCCCCTAGCTCCTACAATGAGCAGTTCTTC
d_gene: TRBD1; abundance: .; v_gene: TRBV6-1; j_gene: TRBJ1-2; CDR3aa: CASSDRGVLRGYTF; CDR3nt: TGTGCCAGCAGTGACAGGGGGGTCTTGCGGGGCTACACCTTC
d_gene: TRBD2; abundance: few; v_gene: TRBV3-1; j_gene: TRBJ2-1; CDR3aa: CASSQYSDRTSVRYEQFF; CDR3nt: TGTGCCAGCAGCCAATACTCTGACAGGACTAGCGTACGGTATGAGCAGTTCTTC
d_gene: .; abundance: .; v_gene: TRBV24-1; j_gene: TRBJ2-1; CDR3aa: CATSAAVGSYNEQFF; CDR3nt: TGTGCCACCAGTGCCGCCGTGGGCTCCTACAATGAGCAGTTCTTC
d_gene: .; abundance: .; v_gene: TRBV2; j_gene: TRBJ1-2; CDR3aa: CASSTDSANYGYTF; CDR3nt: TGTGCCAGCAGTACCGACAGCGCTAACTATGGCTACACCTTC
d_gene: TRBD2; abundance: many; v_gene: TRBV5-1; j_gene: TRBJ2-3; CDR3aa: CASSGAGVTDTQYF; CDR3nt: TGCGCCAGCAGCGGTGCGGGGGTCACAGATACGCAGTATTTT
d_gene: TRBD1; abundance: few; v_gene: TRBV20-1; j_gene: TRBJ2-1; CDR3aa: CSATDRGGWNEQFF; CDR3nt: TGCAGTGCCACGGACAGGGGTGGTTGGAATGAGCAGTTCTTC
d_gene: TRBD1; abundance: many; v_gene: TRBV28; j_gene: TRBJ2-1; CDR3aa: CASSLVVATYTGGEDNEQFF; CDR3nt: TGTGCCAGCAGTTTAGTTGTGGCCACATATACAGGGGGCGAGGACAATGAGCAGTTCTTC
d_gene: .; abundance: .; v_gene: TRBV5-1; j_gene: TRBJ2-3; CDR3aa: CASSPAGGGRGTQYF; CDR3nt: TGCGCCAGCAGCCCGGCAGGGGGGGGCCGGGGAACGCAGTATTTT
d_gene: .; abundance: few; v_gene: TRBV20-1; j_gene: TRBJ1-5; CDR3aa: CSAPPGTLNQPQHF; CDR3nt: TGCAGTGCACCTCCCGGGACCCTAAATCAGCCCCAGCATTTT
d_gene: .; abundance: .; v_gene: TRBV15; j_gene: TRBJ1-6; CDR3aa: CATSAPGLGSPLHF; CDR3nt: TGTGCCACCAGCGCCCCCGGCCTCGGTTCACCCCTCCACTTT
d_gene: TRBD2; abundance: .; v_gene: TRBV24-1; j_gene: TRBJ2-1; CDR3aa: CATSDQVSGRGQFF; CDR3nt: TGTGCCACCAGTGATCAGGTTAGCGGGAGGGGTCAGTTCTTC
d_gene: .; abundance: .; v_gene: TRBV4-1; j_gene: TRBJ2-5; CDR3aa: CASSQVGSQETQYF; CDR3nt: TGCGCCAGCAGCCAAGTCGGCAGCCAAGAGACCCAGTACTTC
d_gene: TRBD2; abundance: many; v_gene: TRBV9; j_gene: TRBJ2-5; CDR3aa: CASSSGGYQETQYF; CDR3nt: TGTGCCAGCAGTAGCGGGGGGTACCAAGAGACCCAGTACTTC
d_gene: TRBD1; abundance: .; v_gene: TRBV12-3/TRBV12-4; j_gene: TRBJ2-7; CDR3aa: CASSPGQGGQYF; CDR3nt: TGTGCCAGCAGCCCGGGACAGGGAGGGCAGTACTTC
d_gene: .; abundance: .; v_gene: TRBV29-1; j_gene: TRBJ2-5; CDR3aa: CSVGRTPQETQYF; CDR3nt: TGCAGCGTTGGGCGAACCCCGCAAGAGACCCAGTACTTC
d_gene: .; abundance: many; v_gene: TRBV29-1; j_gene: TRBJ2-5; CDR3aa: CSVKQTPKQETQYF; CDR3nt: TGCAGCGTTAAACAGACCCCTAAGCAAGAGACCCAGTACTTC
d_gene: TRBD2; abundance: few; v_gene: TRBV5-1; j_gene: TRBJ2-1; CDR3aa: CASSPSGLADNEQFF; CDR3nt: TGCGCCAGCAGCCCTAGCGGACTAGCGGATAATGAGCAGTTCTTC
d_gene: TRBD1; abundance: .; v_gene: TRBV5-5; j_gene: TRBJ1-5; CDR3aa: CASSLGATGVNQPQHF; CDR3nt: TGTGCCAGCAGCTTGGGAGCGACAGGGGTTAACCAGCCCCAGCATTTT
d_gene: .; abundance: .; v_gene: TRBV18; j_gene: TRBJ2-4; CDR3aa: CASSPSGASNIQYF; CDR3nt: TGTGCCAGCTCACCTTCAGGGGCATCGAACATTCAGTACTTC
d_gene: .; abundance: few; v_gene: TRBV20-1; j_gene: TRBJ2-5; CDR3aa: CSGIGRGRRETQYF; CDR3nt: TGCAGTGGGATTGGGAGAGGAAGGCGAGAGACCCAGTACTTC
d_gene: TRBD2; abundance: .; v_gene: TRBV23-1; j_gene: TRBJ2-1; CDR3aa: CASSHARLAGGDNEQFF; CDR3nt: TGCGCCAGCAGTCATGCCAGACTAGCGGGGGGAGACAATGAGCAGTTCTTC
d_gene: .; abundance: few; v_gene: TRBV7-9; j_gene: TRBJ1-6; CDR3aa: CASSPPGATYNSPLHF; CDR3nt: TGTGCCAGCAGCCCCCCGGGGGCCACCTATAATTCACCCCTCCACTTT
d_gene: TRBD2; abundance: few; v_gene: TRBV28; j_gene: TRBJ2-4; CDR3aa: CASSPRTSGPQNIQYF; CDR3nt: TGTGCCAGCAGCCCAAGGACTAGCGGACCGCAAAACATTCAGTACTTC
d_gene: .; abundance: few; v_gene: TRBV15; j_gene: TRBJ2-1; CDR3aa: CATSLPLYNEQFF; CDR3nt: TGTGCCACCTCCCTTCCACTCTACAATGAGCAGTTCTTC
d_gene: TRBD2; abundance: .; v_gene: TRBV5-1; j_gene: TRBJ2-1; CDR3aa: CASSLATLAGVGRNEQFF; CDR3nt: TGCGCCAGCAGCTTGGCCACCCTAGCGGGAGTGGGGCGCAATGAGCAGTTCTTC
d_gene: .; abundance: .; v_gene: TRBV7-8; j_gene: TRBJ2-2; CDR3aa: CASRKGGGNTGELFF; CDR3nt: TGTGCCAGCCGAAAAGGGGGGGGTAACACCGGGGAGCTGTTTTTT
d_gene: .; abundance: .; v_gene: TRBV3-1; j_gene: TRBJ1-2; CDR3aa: CASSQGRDGYTF; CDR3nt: TGTGCCAGCAGCCAAGGAAGGGATGGCTACACCTTC
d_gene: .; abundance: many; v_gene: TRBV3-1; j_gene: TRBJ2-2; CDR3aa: CASSQFRDTGELFF; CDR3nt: TGTGCCAGCAGCCAATTCAGGGACACCGGGGAGCTGTTTTTT
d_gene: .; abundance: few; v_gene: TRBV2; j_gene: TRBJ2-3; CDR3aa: CASIMDPPADTQYF; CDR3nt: TGTGCCAGCATCATGGATCCCCCGGCTGATACGCAGTATTTT
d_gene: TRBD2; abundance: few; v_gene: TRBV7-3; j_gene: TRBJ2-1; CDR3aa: CASSLRSGTRGGNEQFF; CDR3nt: TGTGCCAGCAGCTTAAGGAGCGGGACTAGGGGCGGCAATGAGCAGTTCTTC
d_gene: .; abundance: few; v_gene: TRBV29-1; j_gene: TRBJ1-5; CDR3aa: CSIKELRNQPQHF; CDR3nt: TGCAGTATTAAGGAATTGAGGAATCAGCCCCAGCATTTT
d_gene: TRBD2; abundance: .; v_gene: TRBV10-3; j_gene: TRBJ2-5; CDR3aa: CAISQLAGEETQYF; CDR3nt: TGTGCCATCAGCCAACTAGCGGGGGAAGAGACCCAGTACTTC
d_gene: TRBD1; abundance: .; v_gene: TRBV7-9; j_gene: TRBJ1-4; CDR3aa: CASSYPGGVSNEKLFF; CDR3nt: TGTGCCAGCAGCTATCCAGGGGGAGTGAGTAATGAAAAACTGTTTTTT
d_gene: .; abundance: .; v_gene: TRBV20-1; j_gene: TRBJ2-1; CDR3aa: CSGRLLTEQFF; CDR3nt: TGCAGTGGACGACTCCTCACCGAGCAGTTCTTC
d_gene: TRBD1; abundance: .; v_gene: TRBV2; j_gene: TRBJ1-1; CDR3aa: CASSAPGTGGTEAFF; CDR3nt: TGTGCCAGCAGCGCTCCCGGGACAGGGGGCACTGAAGCTTTCTTT
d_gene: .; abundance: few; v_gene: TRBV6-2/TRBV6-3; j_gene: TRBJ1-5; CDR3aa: CASSYSKGAGNQPQHF; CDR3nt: TGTGCCAGCAGTTACTCGAAAGGGGCTGGCAATCAGCCCCAGCATTTT